The sequence of this T cell receptor beta chain was determined in a study of radiotherapy plus CTLA-4 blockade in lung cancer (dated by TCRdb to 2016 to 2019). About the full investigation: Among the enrolled patients, approximately 17% had an objective response, and less than 40% reached disease control. Beyond this particular receptor, the publication reports: Increased serum interferon-beta after radiation, together with early dynamic changes in blood T cell clones, were reported to be the strongest predictors of response. After treatment with radiotherapy and ipilimumab, TCR clones that came from tumors expanded in the peripheral blood.

Focal radiation therapy combined with CTLA-4 blockade (ipilimumab) was tested in patients with chemo-refractory metastatic non-small-cell lung cancer. Libraries were built with the immunoSEQ multiplex PCR assay. TCRdb holds this immuneACCESS table with in-frame rearrangements only. Some clones are missing; in checked studies, unresolved V genes explain under half, and the rest has no known cause. Counted in this sample were 53,000 or so clones; 70% to 90% of them appeared once. Of the sample, 7.8% is held by the ten largest clones. V is shortened by 5 bases, J by 2 bases, and the region joining them spans 12 bases. Spanning cysteine to phenylalanine, the CDR3 consists of 15 amino acids. Here the CDR3 DNA is all that survives: 45 bases in frame from base 1. Taken from the germline V gene (reference sequence), the CDR1 and CDR2 loops are LNHDA and SQIVND. As to this clone: Its antigen target is currently unknown. No base qualities exist here, and no much larger clone lies one base off it.

The rearranged segments are TRBV19 and TRBJ1-4, with an unclear D gene assignment. This TCR was sampled from a human donor with non-small cell lung cancer whose response to radiotherapy plus ipilimumab could not be evaluated. The input for sequencing was peripheral blood, taken from a patient treated with radiotherapy plus ipilimumab. This receptor carries the CDR3 CASSSGGGTNEKLFF. The DNA sequence follows: TGTGCCAGTAGTTCAGGCGGAGGGACTAATGAAAAACTGTTTTTT. With all but the CDR3 taken from the reference TRBV19 and TRBJ1-4 genes, the full variable domain is: DGGITQSPKYLFRKEGQNVTLSCEQNLNHDAMYWYRQDPGQGLRLIYYSQIVNDFQKGDIAEGYSVSREKKESFPLTVTSAQKNPTAFYLCASSSGGGTNEKLFFGSGTQLSVL.